The 9 T cell receptor beta chains listed next were all sequenced from one sample in a study of T cell repertoires in cytomegalovirus infection (dated by TCRdb to the late 2010s). The sequencer listed for this sample is Illumina HiSeq 1500. In-frame beta chains were kept once TCRdb had trimmed the public reads at Q25 with fastp and called clones with MiXCR. Each entry merges the rows of one CDR3 protein and shows their most common DNA and genes. The sample table records approximately 190,000 distinct CDR3 sequences; approximately 28% of these occur just once. Roughly 29% of the sample belongs to the ten largest clones. The sequenced sample was PBMCs. These receptors were obtained from a human donor in good health (CMV status not recorded). Some clones in this sample may be carry-over from other donors' samples.

Of note for this clonotype: This may come from a read error, since a much larger clone is one base off. The DNA for the CDR3 is TGTACCAGCAGCTCAGGCGAGGTCCATGGCTACACCTTC. Protein sequence: CTSSSGEVHGYTF. The V and J genes are TRBV7-1 and TRBJ1-2; no clear D. TRBV7-1 is marked as an open reading frame, function uncertain. This CDR3 region has 13 residues.

This chain uses TRBV20-1 with TRBJ2-7, with 9 nucleotides matching TRBD1. Unmatched junction bases numbered 4, after V lost 1 base and J lost 0 bases. The CDR3 loop spans 15 amino acids. Looked up from germline, CDR1 is DFQATT and CDR2 is SNEGSKA (reference sequence). This CDR3 reads CSARAPGQGSYEQYF. CDR3 nucleotide sequence: TGCAGTGCTAGAGCTCCGGGACAGGGCTCCTACGAGCAGTACTTC.

V and J are TRBV6-8 and TRBJ1-1; D may be TRBD1 (6 bases). The germline V and J ends were trimmed by 0 bases and 11 bases, with 10 bases remaining between them. This CDR3 contains 12 residues. In germline, CDR1 is MNHGY, CDR2 SAAAGT. The chain's CDR3 is CASSYSNRVAFF. CDR3 in DNA: TGTGCCAGCAGTTACTCGAACAGGGTGGCTTTCTTT.

The chain has TRBV12-3 or TRBV12-4 and TRBJ1-2; 9 nucleotides agree with TRBD1. V lost 5 bases and J lost 6; bases outside the gene matches: 10. The CDR3 has 15 amino acids. The DNA of the CDR3 is TGTGCCAGCAGTCCTTGGACAGGGGAGATAAATGGCTACACCTTC. This sequence encodes CASSPWTGEINGYTF.

V usage is TRBV7-9 and J usage is TRBJ1-1; 7 nucleotides line up with TRBD1. Germline V lookup: CDR1 SEHNR, CDR2 FQNEAQ (reference sequence). The CDR3 extends over 14 amino acids. Trimming removed 4 bases from V and 4 bases from J; junction bases left unmatched: 6. The CDR3 DNA sequence: TGTGCCAGCAGCTCGACAGGGATAAGCACTGAAGCTTTCTTT. As protein: CASSSTGISTEAFF.

CDR3 bases: TGTGCCATCAGGCTAGCGGGGGCTACCACGGATACGCAGTATTTT. Translating gives CAIRLAGATTDTQYF. V is TRBV10-3 and J is TRBJ2-3; 10 bases agree with TRBD2. The length of the CDR3 is 15 residues. The V gene end was trimmed by 6 bases and the J gene end by 6 bases; junction bases not matched to a gene: 9. Germline CDR1 and CDR2: ENHRY and SYGVKD.

This clonotype came up many times. The chain is built from TRBV7-8 and TRBJ2-5; 7 bases are shared with TRBD1. The CDR3 is 16 amino acids. Trimming at V came to 1 base and at J to 0 bases, leaving 5 bases not matched to a gene. Germline CDR1 SGHVS, CDR2 FQNEAQ. CDR3: CASSLGTGRNQETQYF. In nucleotides, the CDR3 is TGTGCCAGCAGCTTAGGGACAGGACGAAACCAAGAGACCCAGTACTTC.

The chain joins TRBV6-1 to TRBJ2-2; tentatively, D is TRBD1 or TRBD2 (5 bases each). From germline, CDR1 is MNHNS and CDR2 SASEGT. Trimming left V 7 bases short and J 3 bases short, with 12 bases between. The CDR3 loop spans 14 amino acids. This CDR3 reads CASTDRGDTGELFF. Written as DNA, the CDR3 is TGTGCCAGCACCGATAGAGGGGACACCGGGGAGCTGTTTTTT.

Turning to this clonotype: This may be a read error: a much more frequent sequence differs by one nucleotide. The V call is TRBV7-2, the J call TRBJ2-6; the match to TRBD1 covers 7 bases. The CDR3 spans 15 residues. The J segment lost 4 bases and the V segment lost 5 bases, leaving 5 bases of the junction unmatched. The V gene's germline CDR1 is SGHTA and CDR2 FQGNSA. The CDR3 DNA reads as TGTGCCAGCAGCCAGGACAGGTTGGGGGCCAACGTCCTGACTTTC. It yields the protein CASSQDRLGANVLTF.